Presented here are 32 T cell receptor beta chains from one specimen sequenced in a study of regulatory T cells in long-lasting Graves disease. For TCR beta, libraries came from iRepertoire HTBI primers and Arm-PCR of CDR3 regions. One entry per CDR3 protein, called by TCRdb with MiXCR from the multiplex PCR reads. This table holds 420,000 or so distinct CDR3 sequences, 16% found once. The time point: newly diagnosed GD, antithyroid drugs for less than 3 months. From PBMCs, RNA was extracted and then used to make the TCR library. The data also belong to a second study, concerning T cells in Graves' hyperthyroidism and ophthalmopathy.

The specimen comprised peripheral blood mononuclear cells (PBMCs), sampled at new diagnosis, from a patient treated with antithyroid drugs. The source of these receptors is a woman aged 18 to 35 with Graves disease.

The CDR3 loop is CASRQTARDTEAFF. The CDR3 nucleotides are TGTGCCAGCAGACAGACAGCTAGGGACACTGAAGCTTTCTTT. The chain has TRBV12-3 or TRBV12-4 and TRBJ1-1; possibly TRBD1 for D (5 bases). The CDR3 spans 14 residues. Trimming pared 6 bases from V and 3 bases from J, leaving 14 bases between.

This clonotype showed up many times. The chain carries TRBV7-9 and TRBJ2-1, with 7 nucleotides matching TRBD2. This CDR3 has 16 amino acids. V gave up 5 bases and J gave up 3 bases; unmatched junction bases: 10. The V gene's germline CDR1 is SEHNR and CDR2 FQNEAQ (reference sequence). The CDR3 region is CASSPLAPVHYNEQFF. For the CDR3, the DNA is TGTGCCAGCAGCCCACTAGCGCCAGTACACTACAATGAGCAGTTCTTC.

The J gene is TRBJ2-1, the V gene TRBV6-1; D unresolved. V shed 3 bases and J shed 4 bases, with 4 bases lying between them. Germline assignment: CDR1 MNHNS and CDR2 SASEGT. The length of the CDR3 is 12 residues. CDR3 bases: TGTGCCAGCAGTGAGGCATACAATGAGCAGTTCTTC. Its protein product is CASSEAYNEQFF.

The chain links TRBV18 to TRBJ1-6; unclear D gene. CDR1 and CDR2 from the germline V gene are KGHSH and LQKENI. The CDR3 totals 13 residues. Trimming stripped 5 bases from V and 8 bases from J, with 10 bases between. The CDR3 nucleotides read TGTGCCAGCTCATACGGACGGGATTCACCCCTCCACTTT. This sequence encodes CASSYGRDSPLHF.

V gene TRBV7-6 combines with J gene TRBJ2-5; D remains ambiguous. Germline-derived CDR1 and CDR2 are SGHVS and FNYEAQ. The CDR3 consists of 13 residues. The V gene lost 7 bases and the J gene lost 5 bases, with 14 bases spanning the gap. CDR3: CASTELAGETQYF. DNA for the CDR3: TGTGCCAGCACAGAATTAGCCGGGGAGACCCAGTACTTC.

This clonotype came up many times. The chain has TRBV7-3 and TRBJ2-2, with TRBD2 matching 8 bases. The CDR3 has 17 amino acids. V was clipped by 1 base and J by 4 bases; unmatched bases: 8. The germline V gene has CDR1 SGHTA and CDR2 FQGTGA. CDR3 residues: CASSLRSRGRTTGELFF. CDR3 in DNA: TGTGCCAGCAGCTTAAGGTCCCGCGGGAGGACCACCGGGGAGCTGTTTTTT.

This clonotype was observed a few times. The gene calls are TRBV10-1 and TRBJ2-1; the match to TRBD2 covers 7 bases. Germline V lookup: CDR1 WNHNN, CDR2 SYGVQD (reference sequence). J gave up 4 bases and V 1 base, and 4 bases lay outside the gene matches. This CDR3 comprises 15 residues. The CDR3 bases are TGCGCCAGCAGTGAGTGGGGGGGGGGGTACAATGAGCAGTTCTTC. Protein sequence: CASSEWGGGYNEQFF.

This clonotype was counted only a few times. V and J are TRBV29-1 and TRBJ2-1; 9 positions agree with TRBD2. V lost 6 bases, J lost 7 bases, and 7 bases stayed unmatched. The length of the CDR3 is 13 residues. The V gene's germline CDR1 is SQVTM and CDR2 ANQGSEA. CDR3 in DNA: TGCAGCGTCGTTAGCGGGAGTTGGAATGAGCAGTTCTTC. Translated: CSVVSGSWNEQFF.

A few counts support this clonotype. The CDR3 coding sequence is TGTGCCAGTAGTATTGGGAACCCCCGGGACAAGCAGTTCTTC. Encoded protein: CASSIGNPRDKQFF. The J gene is TRBJ2-1, the V gene TRBV19; D is perhaps TRBD1 (6 bases). The ends were cut back, 3 bases at V and 11 bases at J, with 17 bases in the middle. The CDR3 runs to 14 residues. CDR1 LNHDA and CDR2 SQIVND come from the germline V gene (reference sequence).

This clonotype has a count of ten or more. The chain joins TRBV5-1 to TRBJ2-3, with unresolved D. CDR1 is SGHRS, CDR2 YFSETQ, per germline. The CDR3 extends over 11 amino acids. V lost 5 bases and J 2 bases, leaving 3 bases between the germline ends. The DNA for the CDR3 is TGCGCCAGCAGGTTCACAGATACGCAGTATTTT. Translated, it gives CASRFTDTQYF.

This chain connects TRBV4-2 to TRBJ2-3, with D possibly being TRBD2 (6 bases). Trimming cost V 1 base and J 5 bases, with 13 bases left between them. CDR1 and CDR2 from the germline V gene are LGHNA and YNFKEQ. CDR3 length: 15 amino acids. This CDR3 reads CASSQAGVGVDTQYF. The CDR3 DNA reads TGTGCCAGCAGCCAAGCGGGAGTAGGTGTAGATACGCAGTATTTT.

The rearrangement links TRBV5-5 to TRBJ2-3, with 9 positions matching TRBD1. The trim removed 4 bases at V and 4 bases at J, leaving 4 bases unmatched. The CDR3 consists of 14 residues. Germline loops: CDR1 SGHKS, CDR2 YYEKEE (reference sequence). The CDR3 region has the DNA TGTGCCAGCAGCGGGGGGACAGGGTCAGATACGCAGTATTTT. Translated: CASSGGTGSDTQYF.

This clonotype showed up many times. V and J are TRBV28 and TRBJ2-1, with TRBD2 identical over 11 bases. J lost 8 bases, V lost 5 bases, and 8 bases had no gene match. CDR3 length: 15 residues. Looked up from germline, CDR1 is MDHEN and CDR2 is SYDVKM. The CDR3 sequence: CASSPTSGSRHEQFF. CDR3 bases: TGTGCCAGCAGTCCCACTAGCGGGAGTCGTCATGAGCAGTTCTTC.

This clonotype was seen ten or more times. This chain links TRBV20-1 with TRBJ2-7; 10 positions agree with TRBD2. The V gene end was trimmed by 6 bases and the J gene end by 5 bases; junction bases not matched to a gene: 7. Germline CDR1 DFQATT, CDR2 SNEGSKA (reference sequence). The CDR3 is made up of 13 amino acids. The CDR3, as DNA: TGCAGTGCCCTACGGACTAGCGGCGACGAGCAGTACTTC. Amino acids: CSALRTSGDEQYF.

V is TRBV5-1 and J is TRBJ2-3; no definite D call. The germline gives CDR1 SGHRS, CDR2 YFSETQ. Trimming removed 0 bases from V and 2 bases from J, with 10 bases in between. The CDR3 loop spans 15 amino acids. In DNA, the CDR3 is TGCGCCAGCAGCTTGGGGGGTGCTATCACAGATACGCAGTATTTT. Its translation is CASSLGGAITDTQYF.

The CDR3 loop reads CASSVGFGGGGPTGELFF. The CDR3 coding sequence is TGTGCCAGCAGCGTAGGGTTTGGTGGCGGAGGCCCCACCGGGGAGCTGTTTTTT. The chain is built from TRBV9 and TRBJ2-2; TRBD2 might be the D (5 bases). Per the germline V gene, CDR1 is SGDLS and CDR2 is YYNGEE. CDR3 length equals 18 residues. V gave up 0 bases and J gave up 4 bases, with 19 bases separating them.

This clonotype was detected only a few times. The chain links TRBV7-9 to TRBJ2-3; 11 bases map to TRBD2. The germline V gene has CDR1 SEHNR and CDR2 FQNEAQ (reference sequence). This CDR3 comprises 16 residues. J gave up 0 bases and V 5 bases, and 4 bases lay outside the gene matches. CDR3 protein: CASSPGLAASTDTQYF. CDR3 nucleotides: TGTGCCAGCAGCCCGGGACTAGCGGCTAGCACAGATACGCAGTATTTT.

There are many counts of this clonotype. The chain links TRBV7-9 to TRBJ1-2; D remains ambiguous. Between the trimmed V and J ends, which lost 1 base and 2 bases, there was a span of 5 bases. Germline lookup yields CDR1 SEHNR and CDR2 FQNEAQ (reference sequence). This CDR3 contains 13 residues. The CDR3 coding sequence is TGTGCCAGCAGCTTAGTAGAGAACTATGGCTACACCTTC. Translating it yields CASSLVENYGYTF.

This clonotype has just a few counts. The CDR3: CAWLPDTDTQYF. CDR3 sequence (DNA): TGTGCCTGGTTGCCAGACACAGATACGCAGTATTTT. The chain combines TRBV30 with TRBJ2-3; D unresolved. CDR3 length: 12 amino acids. CDR1 is GTSNPN, CDR2 SVGIG, per germline (reference sequence). Trimming took off 5 bases at V and 2 bases at J, with 8 bases between the two ends.

In its sample, this clonotype was seen many times. The chain has TRBV4-1 and TRBJ2-3, with 9 nucleotides matching TRBD2. Germline V gene lookup returns CDR1 MGHRA and CDR2 YSYEKL. This CDR3 has 15 residues. Unmatched junction bases numbered 4, after V lost 1 base and J lost 5 bases. The CDR3 DNA reads as TGCGCCAGCAGCCAAGGGCTAGCGGGAAGAGATACGCAGTATTTT. It translates to CASSQGLAGRDTQYF.

This clonotype was recorded at least ten times. This chain links TRBV29-1 with TRBJ1-1; D gene ambiguous. Germline V gene lookup returns CDR1 SQVTM and CDR2 ANQGSEA. Trimming took off 6 bases at V and 3 bases at J, with 2 bases between the two ends. The CDR3 loop spans 9 amino acids. The CDR3 sequence is CSVDTEAFF. CDR3 DNA: TGCAGCGTGGACACTGAAGCTTTCTTT. Based on the CDR3 plus reference TRBV29-1 and TRBJ1-1, the full variable domain is SAVISQKPSRDICQRGTSLTIQCQVDSQVTMMFWYRQQPGQSLTLIATANQGSEATYESGFVIDKFPISRPNLTFSTLTVSNMSPEDSSIYLCSVDTEAFFGQGTRLTVV.

This clonotype was detected many times. The chain combines TRBV28 with TRBJ2-1; 7 nucleotides align to TRBD1. J was trimmed by 0 bases and V by 2 bases; bases with no gene match: 7. Germline V gene data show CDR1 as MDHEN and CDR2 as SYDVKM. The CDR3 covers 17 residues. The CDR3 nucleotides read TGTGCCAGCAGTTTAGGGGTTGGGACAGCCTCCTACAATGAGCAGTTCTTC. Protein product: CASSLGVGTASYNEQFF. Full variable domain (outside the CDR3, taken from reference TRBV28 and TRBJ2-1): DVKVTQSSRYLVKRTGEKVFLECVQDMDHENMFWYRQDPGLGLRLIYFSYDVKMKEKGDIPEGYSVSREKKERFSLILESASTNQTSMYLCASSLGVGTASYNEQFFGPGTRLTVL.

This clonotype was recorded many times. The CDR3 DNA reads as TGTGCCTGGAGTGTAACAGGTGAAGCTTTCTTT. Protein sequence: CAWSVTGEAFF. The V gene is TRBV30, the J gene TRBJ1-1; a weak D match, TRBD1 (5 bases). Germline V gives CDR1 GTSNPN, CDR2 SVGIG (reference sequence). The CDR3 length is 11 residues. The germline V and J ends were trimmed by 0 bases and 7 bases, with 6 bases remaining between them. The entire variable domain, with the rest obtained from reference TRBV30 and TRBJ1-1, is as follows: SQTIHQWPATLVQPVGSPLSLECTVEGTSNPNLYWYRQAAGRGLQLLFYSVGIGQISSEVPQNLSASRPQDRQFILSSKKLLLSDSGFYLCAWSVTGEAFFGQGTRLTVV.

This rearrangement joins TRBV5-5 to TRBJ2-3; 12 positions agree with TRBD1. Germline-derived CDR1 and CDR2 are SGHKS and YYEKEE (reference sequence). This CDR3 is built from 17 residues. V was pared by 3 bases and J by 5 bases, with 10 bases of the junction left unmatched. The CDR3 region has the DNA TGTGCCAGCAGCTCCGGTCGGGACAGGGGGCATCAAGATACGCAGTATTTT. The encoded protein is CASSSGRDRGHQDTQYF.

This clonotype was counted between two and nine times. CDR3 coding DNA: TGTGCCAGCAGAACGGGAATGGCGGAGACCCAGTACTTC. It codes for CASRTGMAETQYF. The rearrangement links TRBV5-4 to TRBJ2-5, with D maybe TRBD2 (5 bases). CDR1 and CDR2 (germline): SGHNT, YYREEE (reference sequence). The length of the CDR3 is 13 residues. Trimming left V 5 bases short and J 5 bases short, with 13 bases between.

This clonotype was counted ten times or more. The chain uses TRBV27 and TRBJ2-1, with 10 nucleotides matching TRBD1. CDR1 MNHEY and CDR2 SMNVEV come from the germline V gene (reference sequence). V gave up 6 bases and J gave up 2 bases; unmatched junction bases: 4. This CDR3 contains 15 residues. CDR3: CASRGGQGPYNEQFF. CDR3 nucleotide sequence: TGTGCCAGCAGGGGGGGACAGGGGCCCTACAATGAGCAGTTCTTC.

This clonotype was detected many times. The V and J genes are TRBV7-8 and TRBJ1-5, with 7 bases that match TRBD1. There are 15 residues in the CDR3. J was trimmed by 7 bases and V by 2 bases; bases with no gene match: 8. In germline, CDR1 is SGHVS, CDR2 FQNEAQ. The CDR3 spells CASSLSGQVGQPQHF. The CDR3 DNA reads TGTGCCAGCAGCTTATCCGGACAGGTTGGGCAGCCCCAGCATTTT.

The rearrangement links TRBV19 to TRBJ1-5; 12 positions match TRBD1. Germline V gene lookup returns CDR1 LNHDA and CDR2 SQIVND (reference sequence). The CDR3 is made up of 16 amino acids. With 3 bases clipped from V and 6 bases from J, the junction kept 6 bases outside the gene matches. In DNA, the CDR3 is TGTGCCAGTAGTATTCCCGGGACAGGGGGCGTTCAGCCCCAGCATTTT. Translating it yields CASSIPGTGGVQPQHF. Looking up the rest from reference TRBV19 and TRBJ1-5 gives the full variable domain: DGGITQSPKYLFRKEGQNVTLSCEQNLNHDAMYWYRQDPGQGLRLIYYSQIVNDFQKGDIAEGYSVSREKKESFPLTVTSAQKNPTAFYLCASSIPGTGGVQPQHFGDGTRLSIL.

The CDR3 sequence: CSATFLAGPGSGTDTQYF. Written as DNA, the CDR3 is TGCAGTGCTACTTTCTTGGCGGGCCCCGGGAGTGGCACAGATACGCAGTATTTT. This chain links TRBV20-1 with TRBJ2-3, with D possibly being TRBD2 (6 bases). The CDR3 is 18 residues long. Germline CDR1 is DFQATT and CDR2 is SNEGSKA (reference sequence). Trimming took off 4 bases at V and 1 base at J, with 24 bases between the two ends.

This clonotype was detected many times. V and J are TRBV15 and TRBJ2-1; 7 nucleotides line up with TRBD2. The J segment lost 4 bases and the V segment lost 4 bases, leaving 7 bases of the junction unmatched. The germline V gene encodes CDR1 LNHNV and CDR2 YYDKDF (reference sequence). This CDR3 is 15 amino acids long. In DNA form, the CDR3 reads TGTGCCACCAGCATCAGCGGGATTCGTTACAATGAGCAGTTCTTC. It specifies CATSISGIRYNEQFF.

This chain links TRBV27 with TRBJ2-5, with 7 bases lining up with TRBD2. J gave up 1 base and V 5 bases, and 4 bases lay outside the gene matches. The CDR3 loop spans 14 amino acids. CDR1 is MNHEY and CDR2 is SMNVEV in the germline V gene (reference sequence). CDR3 sequence: CASSKLAFQETQYF. In nucleotides, the CDR3 is TGTGCCAGCAGTAAACTAGCGTTCCAAGAGACCCAGTACTTC.

The table lists this clonotype with many counts. This rearrangement joins TRBV20-1 to TRBJ2-3, with D perhaps assigned TRBD1 or TRBD2 (6 bases each). CDR3 length: 13 amino acids. Germline CDR1 reads DFQATT; CDR2 reads SNEGSKA (reference sequence). The V end lost 6 bases, the J end lost 3 bases, and 13 bases lay between the germline ends. The CDR3 coding sequence is TGCAGTGCCGCCAGGGGAGGAACAGATACGCAGTATTTT. This codes for CSAARGGTDTQYF.